Listed below are T cell receptor beta chains from one sample, sequenced in a study of T-cell reconstitution after alpha-beta-depleted transplantation in children. TCRdb re-derived calls from the PCR reads in MiXCR, one entry per CDR3 protein. The sample has about 690,000 distinct CDR3 sequences, roughly 15% seen once. The sample was PBMCs from the stem cell graft donor, taken from the stem cell graft. The receptors were sampled from a human donor who donated a stem cell graft to a child with acute myeloid leukemia. The CDR3 runs from the conserved cysteine through the conserved F or W. Fields, in order: clone size, J gene, D gene, V gene, CDR3 protein, CDR3 DNA. The D gene is left open where the match is weak. The size field is filled for only some rows; it gives once, few, many or a size class.

many | TRBJ1-5 | NA | TRBV10-3 | CAISDGQNDQPQHF | TGTGCCATCAGTGACGGACAGAATGATCAGCCCCAGCATTTT
few | TRBJ1-1 | NA | TRBV7-9 | CAIRGQGTEAFF | TGTGCCATCCGGGGGCAAGGGACTGAAGCTTTCTTT
many | TRBJ2-1 | TRBD2 | TRBV29-1 | CSVATSGGAF | TGCAGCGTTGCTACTAGCGGGGGGGCCTTC
NA | TRBJ1-5 | NA | TRBV12-3/TRBV12-4 | CASSFKAPGKPQHF | TGTGCCAGCAGTTTTAAGGCCCCAGGGAAGCCCCAGCATTTT
few | TRBJ2-6 | NA | TRBV7-9 | CASSLANRASGANVLTF | TGTGCCAGCAGCTTAGCGAACAGGGCTTCTGGGGCCAACGTCCTGACTTTC
few | TRBJ2-1 | NA | TRBV20-1 | CSARRDSHSDEQFF | TGCAGTGCTAGGAGGGACTCCCACTCGGATGAGCAGTTCTTC
many | TRBJ2-6 | NA | TRBV5-1 | CASSPEGSGANVLTF | TGCGCCAGCAGCCCGGAAGGGTCTGGGGCCAACGTCCTGACTTTC
few | TRBJ1-1 | NA | TRBV7-2 | CASSFDLRGTEAFF | TGTGCCAGCAGCTTCGACCTTCGGGGCACTGAAGCTTTCTTT
NA | TRBJ2-1 | NA | TRBV7-9 | CASSIDGGNEQFF | TGTGCCAGCAGCATCGACGGGGGCAATGAGCAGTTCTTC
NA | TRBJ1-5 | NA | TRBV7-4 | CASSVDSGSNQPQHF | TGTGCCAGCAGCGTTGACAGTGGAAGCAATCAGCCCCAGCATTTT
many | TRBJ2-3 | NA | TRBV4-3 | CASSQVGASTDTQYF | TGCGCCAGCAGCCAAGTGGGTGCAAGCACAGATACGCAGTATTTT